A selection of T cell receptor beta chains follows, all from one sample in a study of T cells in narcolepsy. Clones were read by immunoSEQ multiplex PCR, and TCRdb kept only the in-frame ones, dropping some. The data show tens of thousands of clones, with roughly four fifths seen just once and 4% to 5% held by the top ten. The sequencing input was memory (CD45RA-) CD4+ T cells from blood. These receptors were obtained from a human donor in good health. The CDR3 runs from the conserved cysteine through the conserved F or W. A D gene is named only where the DNA matches it firmly. Size is stated for part of the rows, as once, few or many counts, or as a class when the clone is expanded.

v_call	d_call	j_call	clone_size	cdr3_aa	cdr3_nt
TRBV6-1	.	TRBJ1-2	.	CASSYGSGYTF	TGTGCCAGCAGTTACGGCAGTGGCTACACCTTC
TRBV19	.	TRBJ1-1	.	CASRTQITMNTEAFF	TGTGCCAGTCGGACCCAAATCACCATGAACACTGAAGCTTTCTTT
TRBV9	TRBD2	TRBJ2-1	.	CASSQLQRGNFNEQFF	TGTGCCAGCAGCCAGCTACAGCGGGGGAATTTCAATGAGCAGTTCTTC
TRBV5-1	.	TRBJ1-3	once	CASSPVPSEISGNTIYF	TGCGCCAGCAGCCCCGTGCCCTCCGAAATATCTGGAAACACCATATATTTT
TRBV6-5	.	TRBJ1-3	.	CASSYSATSSGNTIYF	TGTGCCAGCAGTTACTCTGCCACTTCCTCTGGAAACACCATATATTTT
TRBV27	TRBD2	TRBJ2-7	.	CASSGLAGYEQYF	TGTGCCAGTTCCGGACTAGCGGGCTACGAGCAGTACTTC
TRBV7-9	TRBD1	TRBJ1-5	few	CASSQGTGDNQPQHF	TGTGCCAGCAGCCAAGGGACAGGAGACAATCAGCCCCAGCATTTT
TRBV6-6	.	TRBJ1-1	few	CASVGIVTEAFF	TGTGCCAGCGTCGGGATTGTGACTGAAGCTTTCTTT
TRBV10-3	.	TRBJ1-5	.	CAIKEQLNQPQHF	TGTGCCATCAAGGAACAGCTCAATCAGCCCCAGCATTTT
TRBV7-2	.	TRBJ2-7	.	CASSLGRGTANSYEQYF	TGTGCCAGCAGCTTAGGGAGGGGGACTGCCAACTCCTACGAGCAGTACTTC
TRBV4-1	.	TRBJ2-1	.	CASSQDGTERDEQFF	TGCGCCAGCAGCCAAGATGGGACCGAACGGGATGAGCAGTTCTTC
TRBV5-1	.	TRBJ1-1	.	CASSLTGQPGTEAFF	TGCGCCAGCAGCTTAACTGGCCAGCCTGGCACTGAAGCTTTCTTT
TRBV10-3	TRBD2	TRBJ2-7	.	CAIARGVARFPEQYF	TGTGCCATTGCGCGGGGGGTAGCCCGATTCCCCGAGCAGTACTTC
TRBV5-1	TRBD2	TRBJ2-7	.	CASGLAGGYEQYF	TGCGCCAGCGGACTAGCGGGGGGCTACGAGCAGTACTTC
TRBV11-2	TRBD1	TRBJ2-5	.	CASSRSGQGAGETQYF	TGTGCCAGCAGCCGATCCGGACAGGGGGCTGGTGAGACCCAGTACTTC
TRBV29-1	.	TRBJ2-5	.	CSVELHYRVGETQYF	TGCAGCGTTGAACTACACTACAGGGTCGGAGAGACCCAGTACTTC
TRBV6-1	.	TRBJ2-7	.	CASTTGSYEQYF	TGTGCCAGCACTACAGGCTCCTACGAGCAGTACTTC
TRBV7-8	.	TRBJ1-5	.	CASSLPGRGNQPQHF	TGTGCCAGCAGCTTACCAGGGCGAGGCAATCAGCCCCAGCATTTT
TRBV11-2	.	TRBJ1-2	.	CASSLDLAGQCTF	TGTGCCAGCAGCTTAGATCTGGCAGGGCAATGCACCTTC
TRBV19	.	TRBJ2-2	.	CASKVQMAGGAGELFF	TGTGCCAGTAAGGTACAGATGGCAGGCGGGGCCGGGGAGCTGTTTTTT
TRBV5-1	.	TRBJ1-2	once	CASSLDGGYGYTF	TGCGCCAGCAGCTTGGACGGTGGTTATGGCTACACCTTC
TRBV7-6	.	TRBJ2-3	.	CASSLGSRPDTQYF	TGTGCCAGCAGCTTGGGTAGCAGACCCGATACGCAGTATTTT
TRBV5-4	TRBD1	TRBJ1-2	.	CASSLAQGAGGYTF	TGTGCCAGCAGCTTGGCTCAGGGGGCGGGCGGCTACACCTTC
TRBV5-1	TRBD1	TRBJ1-6	once	CASSSGQGRRKDYNSPLHF	TGCGCCAGCAGCTCCGGACAGGGACGAAGGAAGGACTATAATTCACCCCTCCACTTT
TRBV19	.	TRBJ2-2	.	CASSPPYRAPEELFF	TGTGCCAGTAGTCCCCCATACAGGGCTCCGGAGGAGCTGTTTTTT
TRBV6-6	.	TRBJ2-5	.	CASSWSGGETQYF	TGTGCCAGCAGTTGGTCCGGAGGCGAGACCCAGTACTTC
TRBV4-3	TRBD1	TRBJ2-1	medium-sized	CASSRNTGTGGSNEQFF	TGCGCCAGCAGCCGTAACACCGGGACAGGGGGATCGAATGAGCAGTTCTTC
TRBV5-1	.	TRBJ1-2	.	CASSLDSSSMRYTF	TGCGCCAGCAGCTTGGATAGCTCCTCTATGCGCTACACCTTC
TRBV5-4	.	TRBJ2-3	.	CASSYGASTDTQYF	TGTGCCAGCAGTTACGGCGCTAGCACAGATACGCAGTATTTT
TRBV6-1	.	TRBJ2-5	.	CASSEYGETQYF	TGTGCCAGCAGTGAATATGGAGAGACCCAGTACTTC
TRBV23-1	.	TRBJ2-7	few	CASITGNYEQYF	TGCGCCAGCATCACAGGGAACTACGAGCAGTACTTC
TRBV19	.	TRBJ2-7	once	CASSTTQGGYEQYF	TGTGCCAGTAGTACAACGCAAGGGGGATACGAGCAGTACTTC
TRBV5-1	.	TRBJ1-5	.	CASSLGRNQPQHF	TGCGCCAGCAGCTTGGGGAGAAATCAGCCCCAGCATTTT
TRBV10-2	.	TRBJ2-5	.	CASSEGWGQYF	TGCGCCAGCAGTGAGGGTTGGGGACAGTACTTC
TRBV10-3	TRBD2	TRBJ2-3	.	CAISPRGGTDTQYF	TGTGCCATCAGTCCCCGGGGGGGCACAGATACGCAGTATTTT
TRBV10-2	.	TRBJ1-1	.	CASRPRRRGDTEAFF	TGCGCCAGCAGGCCGCGACGCCGGGGGGACACTGAAGCTTTCTTT
TRBV7-2	TRBD1	TRBJ1-4	.	CASSLASGGVNEKLFF	TGTGCCAGCAGCTTAGCCTCAGGGGGAGTTAATGAAAAACTGTTTTTT